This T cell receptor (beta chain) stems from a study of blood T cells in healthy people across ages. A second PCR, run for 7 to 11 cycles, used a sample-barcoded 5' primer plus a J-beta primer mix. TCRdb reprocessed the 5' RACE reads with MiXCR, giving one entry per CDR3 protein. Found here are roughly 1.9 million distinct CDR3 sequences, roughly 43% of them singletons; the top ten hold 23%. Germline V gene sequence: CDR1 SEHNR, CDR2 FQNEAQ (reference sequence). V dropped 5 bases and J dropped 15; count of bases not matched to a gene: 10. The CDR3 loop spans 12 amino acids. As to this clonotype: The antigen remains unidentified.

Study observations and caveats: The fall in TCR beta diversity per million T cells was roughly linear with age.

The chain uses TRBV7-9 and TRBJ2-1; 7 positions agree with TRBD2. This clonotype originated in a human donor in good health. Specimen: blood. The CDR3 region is CASSKDGGLGFF. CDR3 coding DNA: TGTGCCAGCAGCAAAGACGGGGGGTTAGGGTTCTTC.